Here is one T cell receptor beta chain with its context. Its antigen remains unknown. Measured with immunoSEQ multiplex PCR; TCRdb has only the in-frame clones, and not every one. The sample carries about 130,000 clones, 75% to 85% recorded once. This sample was included in a study of radiation and T cells in renal cell carcinoma. The time point denotes: blood 2 weeks post-SBRT. Described treatment: 15 Gy SBRT to primary tumor, nephrectomy 4 weeks later. After SBRT, blood was collected at 2 and 4 weeks, plus baseline. Points from the study as a whole: Baseline intratumoral clonotype presence is unknown without pretreatment biopsies.

The receptor was isolated from a woman aged 55-75 years with renal cell carcinoma. The sample in question was blood, obtained from a patient whose treatment included radiotherapy and nephrectomy.

CDR3 nucleotides: TGTGCCAGCAGTTTATGGCCCCGGGGAGGGGCCAACGAAAAACTGTTTTTT. Amino acids: CASSLWPRGGANEKLFF. This chain links TRBV28 with TRBJ1-4; TRBD1 might be the D (5 bases). The V end was cut by 0 bases, the J end by 8 bases, with 19 bases between. Germline assignment: CDR1 MDHEN and CDR2 SYDVKM. The CDR3 extends over 17 amino acids.